The source of this TCR beta chain is a study of blood T cell repertoires in COVID-19 (TCRdb year 2020). Concerning the study at large: Samples covering the acute and convalescent phases of COVID-19 were provided by collaborators in the United States, Italy and Spain. Deeply sampled blood TCRbeta repertoires from subjects exposed to, actively infected with, or recovered from COVID-19 were included in the dataset. The material from the prospective study consisted of cDNA or gDNA derived from T cells, B-cell-depleted T cells, or PBMCs. Where available, HLA class I and class II types were taken from metadata supplied by the sample provider and were not determined by assay-based typing. The sample metadata nearly always contained a de-identified subject ID, COVID-19 status, age in years and sex. Samples were obtained from the ongoing ImmuneRACE study (first 160 participants) and from 1,000 to 1,500 subjects provided by 6 global collaborators. A freely available public database, intended as a resource for researchers studying the immune response to SARS-CoV-2, is where the repertoires were released. The paper's findings and limits, for the study overall: How much clinical and demographic metadata was included differed by source and by participant, and the metadata was provided uncurated.

TCRbeta CDR3 regions were amplified from genomic DNA using the immunoSEQ Assay, a bias-controlled multiplex PCR. The authors' analysis ran thus. Within the assay, amplification of reference gene primers was used to estimate how many nucleated cells each sample contained. To quantify the absolute abundance of each unique TCRbeta CDR3 rearrangement, sequence reads were collapsed and filtered. For each sample, productive Simpson clonality was calculated as the square root of Simpson's diversity index over productive rearrangements. TCRdb holds this immuneACCESS table with in-frame rearrangements only. Some clones are missing; in checked studies, unresolved V genes explain under half, and the rest has no known cause. The V and J calls and clone size come from that table; D and trimming were worked out from the DNA. The sample table shows fewer than 8,000 clones, and 80% to 90% are seen once. Of the sample, more than 9% falls within the top ten clones.

V trim: 4 bases; J trim: 5 bases; unmatched bases: 4. Including cysteine and phenylalanine, the CDR3 has 13 amino acids. Only CDR3 DNA is held: 39 bases, read in frame from base 1. The germline V gene gives CDR1 as MDHEN and CDR2 as SYDVKM. This clone was counted once. Its antigen is currently not known. The sample holds no much larger clone one base away, and base qualities are not on file. Collaborating institutions collected whole blood in K2EDTA tubes following their own protocols. For TCRbeta analysis, collaborators shipped samples in one of three forms: frozen whole blood, isolated PBMCs, or DNA extracted from either of those sample types.

The sequence was collected from a man in his 70s with active COVID-19. The sequencing sample was made of peripheral blood. The chain is encoded by TRBV28 joined to TRBJ2-7; 8 junctional bases match TRBD1. The nucleotides read TGTGCCAGCAGTTCCAACAGGGGGGACGAGCAGTACTTC. This yields the protein CASSSNRGDEQYF.